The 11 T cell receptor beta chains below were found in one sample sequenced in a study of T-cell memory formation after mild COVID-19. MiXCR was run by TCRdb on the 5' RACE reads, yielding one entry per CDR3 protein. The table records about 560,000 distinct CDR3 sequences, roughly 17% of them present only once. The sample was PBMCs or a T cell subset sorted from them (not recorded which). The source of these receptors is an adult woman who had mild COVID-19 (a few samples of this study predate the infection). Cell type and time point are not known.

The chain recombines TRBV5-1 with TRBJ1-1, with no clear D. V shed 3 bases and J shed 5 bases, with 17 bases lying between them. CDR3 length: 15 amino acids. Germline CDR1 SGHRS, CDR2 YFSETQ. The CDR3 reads CASSSRRGSRTEAFF. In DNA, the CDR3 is TGCGCCAGCAGCTCTCGACGTGGTTCAAGGACTGAAGCTTTCTTT.

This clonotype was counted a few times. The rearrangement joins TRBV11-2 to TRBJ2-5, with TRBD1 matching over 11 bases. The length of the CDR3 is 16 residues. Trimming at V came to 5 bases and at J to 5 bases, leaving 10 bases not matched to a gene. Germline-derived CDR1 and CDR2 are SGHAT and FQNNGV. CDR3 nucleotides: TGTGCCAGCAGCCGTAACGGACAGGGGGCGCGGGAGACCCAGTACTTC. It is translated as CASSRNGQGARETQYF.

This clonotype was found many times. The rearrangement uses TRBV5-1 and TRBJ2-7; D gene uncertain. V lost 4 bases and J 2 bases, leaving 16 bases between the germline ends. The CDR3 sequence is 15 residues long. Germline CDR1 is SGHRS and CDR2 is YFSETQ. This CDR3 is CASSVGSGTTYEQYF. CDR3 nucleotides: TGCGCCAGCAGCGTAGGATCAGGAACTACCTACGAGCAGTACTTC.

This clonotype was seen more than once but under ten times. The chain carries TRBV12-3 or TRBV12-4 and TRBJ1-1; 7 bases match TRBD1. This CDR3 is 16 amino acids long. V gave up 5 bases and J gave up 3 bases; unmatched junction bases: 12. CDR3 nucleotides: TGTGCCAGCAGTCTCCGGGACAGACCATTGGACACTGAAGCTTTCTTT. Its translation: CASSLRDRPLDTEAFF.

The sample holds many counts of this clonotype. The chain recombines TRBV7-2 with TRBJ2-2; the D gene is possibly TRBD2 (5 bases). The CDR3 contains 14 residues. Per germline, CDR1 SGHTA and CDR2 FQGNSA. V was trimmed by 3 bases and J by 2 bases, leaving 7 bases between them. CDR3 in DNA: TGTGCCAGCAGCTTCGGGGTTAACACCGGGGAGCTGTTTTTT. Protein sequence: CASSFGVNTGELFF.

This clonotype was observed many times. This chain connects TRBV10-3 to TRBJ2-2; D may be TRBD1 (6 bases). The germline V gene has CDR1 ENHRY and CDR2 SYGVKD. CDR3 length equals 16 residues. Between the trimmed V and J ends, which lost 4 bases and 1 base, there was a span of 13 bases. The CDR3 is CAISGPSGQNTGELFF. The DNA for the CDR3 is TGTGCCATCAGTGGACCTTCGGGACAGAACACCGGGGAGCTGTTTTTT.

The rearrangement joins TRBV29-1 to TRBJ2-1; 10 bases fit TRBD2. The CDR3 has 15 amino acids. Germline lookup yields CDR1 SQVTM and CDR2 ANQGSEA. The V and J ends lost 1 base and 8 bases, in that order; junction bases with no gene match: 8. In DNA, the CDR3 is TGCAGCGTTGAAGGAACAGCGGGAGGGCCAGATGAGCAGTTCTTC. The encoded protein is CSVEGTAGGPDEQFF.

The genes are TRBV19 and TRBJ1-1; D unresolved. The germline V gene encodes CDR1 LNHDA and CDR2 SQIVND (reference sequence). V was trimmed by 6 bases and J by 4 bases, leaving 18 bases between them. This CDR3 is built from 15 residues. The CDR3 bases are TGTGCCAGTAGAGGCGAGTTCGAGGGCGGCACTGAAGCTTTCTTT. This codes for CASRGEFEGGTEAFF.

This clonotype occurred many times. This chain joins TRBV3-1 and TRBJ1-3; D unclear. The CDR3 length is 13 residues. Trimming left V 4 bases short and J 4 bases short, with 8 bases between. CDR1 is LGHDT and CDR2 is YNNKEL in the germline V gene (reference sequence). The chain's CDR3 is CASSPQSGNTIYF. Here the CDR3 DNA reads TGTGCCAGCAGCCCCCAATCAGGAAACACCATATATTTT.

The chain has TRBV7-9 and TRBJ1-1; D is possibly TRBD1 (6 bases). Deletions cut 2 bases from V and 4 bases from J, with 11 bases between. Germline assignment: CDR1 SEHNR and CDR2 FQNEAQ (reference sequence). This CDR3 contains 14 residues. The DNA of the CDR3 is TGTGCCAGCAGCTTAAGGGGGGTGGGCACTGAAGCTTTCTTT. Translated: CASSLRGVGTEAFF. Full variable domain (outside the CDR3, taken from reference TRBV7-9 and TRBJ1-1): DTGVSQNPRHKITKRGQNVTFRCDPISEHNRLYWYRQTLGQGPEFLTYFQNEAQLEKSRLLSDRFSAERPKGSFSTLEIQRTEQGDSAMYLCASSLRGVGTEAFFGQGTRLTVV.

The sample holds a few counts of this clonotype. CDR3 protein: CSARPGLAGGNEQFF. In nucleotides, the CDR3 is TGCAGTGCTAGACCCGGACTAGCGGGAGGCAATGAGCAGTTCTTC. V and J are TRBV20-1 and TRBJ2-1; 14 bases match TRBD2. The germline V gene has CDR1 DFQATT and CDR2 SNEGSKA (reference sequence). With V trimmed by 2 bases and J by 6 bases, 3 bases remained unmatched. The CDR3 has 15 amino acids.